This TCR beta chain was sequenced for a study of T cell repertoires in cytomegalovirus infection. TCRdb analysed the reads with MiXCR anew, one entry per CDR3 protein. The sample has hundreds of thousands of distinct CDR3 sequences; approximately 31% are singletons. V was clipped by 5 bases and J by 3 bases, with 13 bases between them. CDR1 and CDR2 from the germline V gene are MNHEY and SVGAGI. The CDR3 extends over 14 amino acids. Sequencing was done on a sample of PBMCs. This sequence was found in a human donor in good health (CMV status not recorded). Some clones in this sample may be carry-over from other donors' samples. V and J are TRBV6-5 and TRBJ1-1; tentatively, D is TRBD1 (5 bases). The CDR3 region is CASSEVRGYTEAFF. Here the CDR3 DNA reads TGTGCCAGCAGTGAAGTCCGGGGGTACACTGAAGCTTTCTTT.